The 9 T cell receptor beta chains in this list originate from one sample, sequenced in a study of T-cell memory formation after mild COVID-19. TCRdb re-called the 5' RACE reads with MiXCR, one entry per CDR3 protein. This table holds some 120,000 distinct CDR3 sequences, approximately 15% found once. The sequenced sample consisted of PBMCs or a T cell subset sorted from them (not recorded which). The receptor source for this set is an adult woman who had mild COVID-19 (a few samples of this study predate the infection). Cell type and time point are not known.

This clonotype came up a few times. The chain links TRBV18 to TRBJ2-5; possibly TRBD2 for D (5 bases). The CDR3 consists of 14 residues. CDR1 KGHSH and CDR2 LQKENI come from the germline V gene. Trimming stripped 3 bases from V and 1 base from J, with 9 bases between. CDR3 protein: CASSPGIFQETQYF. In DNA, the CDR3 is TGTGCCAGCTCACCCGGGATCTTCCAAGAGACCCAGTACTTC.

The CDR3 is CSAPRGTEAFF. The CDR3 coding sequence is TGCAGTGCTCCGAGGGGCACTGAAGCTTTCTTT. The chain links TRBV20-1 to TRBJ1-1, with D maybe TRBD1 (5 bases). The V gene lost 5 bases and the J gene lost 4 bases, with 8 bases spanning the gap. Germline loops: CDR1 DFQATT, CDR2 SNEGSKA (reference sequence). CDR3 size: 11 residues.

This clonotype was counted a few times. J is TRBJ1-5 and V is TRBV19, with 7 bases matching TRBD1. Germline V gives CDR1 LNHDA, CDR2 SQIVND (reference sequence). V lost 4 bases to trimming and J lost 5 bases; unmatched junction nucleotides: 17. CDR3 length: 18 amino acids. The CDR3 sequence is CASSTRDSQKATYQPQHF. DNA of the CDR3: TGTGCCAGTAGTACGAGGGACAGCCAAAAGGCGACTTATCAGCCCCAGCATTTT.

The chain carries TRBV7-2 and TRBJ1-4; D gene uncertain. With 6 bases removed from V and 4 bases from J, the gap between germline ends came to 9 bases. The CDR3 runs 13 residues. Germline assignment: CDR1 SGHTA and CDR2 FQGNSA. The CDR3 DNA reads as TGTGCCAGCAGTTCGGCGGGTAATGAAAAACTGTTTTTT. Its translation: CASSSAGNEKLFF. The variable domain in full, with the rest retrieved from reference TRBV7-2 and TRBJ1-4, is GAGVSQSPSNKVTEKGKDVELRCDPISGHTALYWYRQSLGQGLEFLIYFQGNSAPDKSGLPSDRFSAERTGGSVSTLTIQRTQQEDSAVYLCASSSAGNEKLFFGSGTQLSVL.

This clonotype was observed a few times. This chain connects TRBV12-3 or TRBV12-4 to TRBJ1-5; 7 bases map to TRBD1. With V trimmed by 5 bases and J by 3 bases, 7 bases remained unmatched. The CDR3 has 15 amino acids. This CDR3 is CASSRGDSLNQPQHF. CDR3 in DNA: TGTGCCAGCAGTCGCGGGGACAGCCTCAATCAGCCCCAGCATTTT.

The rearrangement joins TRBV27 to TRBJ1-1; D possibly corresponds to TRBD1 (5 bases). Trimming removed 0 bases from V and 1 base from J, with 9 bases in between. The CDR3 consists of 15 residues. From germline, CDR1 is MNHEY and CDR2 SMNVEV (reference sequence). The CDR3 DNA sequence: TGTGCCAGCAGTTTATCGGGGGTGGGGAACACTGAAGCTTTCTTT. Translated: CASSLSGVGNTEAFF.

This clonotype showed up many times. CDR3 sequence (DNA): TGCGCCAGCAGCCAATCGCTTCGCAATAACTATGGCTACACCTTC. It yields the protein CASSQSLRNNYGYTF. V gene TRBV4-1 combines with J gene TRBJ1-2; D uncertain. In germline, CDR1 is MGHRA, CDR2 YSYEKL. V was clipped by 2 bases and J by 1 base, with 11 bases between them. This CDR3 has 15 amino acids.

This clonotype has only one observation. The DNA for the CDR3 is TGCGCCAGCAGCTCCGGTGACAGTGATGAGCAGTTCTTC. Protein product: CASSSGDSDEQFF. The chain recombines TRBV5-1 with TRBJ2-1, with D maybe TRBD1 (5 bases). Germline-derived CDR1 and CDR2 are SGHRS and YFSETQ. The CDR3 covers 13 residues. V was shortened by 3 bases and J by 8 bases, with 12 bases between the two germline ends.

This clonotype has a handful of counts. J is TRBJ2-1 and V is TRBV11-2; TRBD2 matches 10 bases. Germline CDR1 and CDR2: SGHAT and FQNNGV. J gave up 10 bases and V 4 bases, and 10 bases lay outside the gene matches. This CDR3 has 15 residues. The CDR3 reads CASSWSGGARGEQFF. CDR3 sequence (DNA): TGTGCCAGCAGCTGGAGCGGGGGGGCTAGGGGAGAGCAGTTCTTC.